This T cell receptor beta chain appears in the sequencing data of a study of blood T cell repertoires in COVID-19. Recruitment covered roughly 24 US areas and drew participants whose ages spanned about 18 to 100 years. Recovery among Cohort 3 donors was established by two negative PCRs, clearance, or symptom resolution. This clone was seen a handful of times. Profiled with immunoSEQ multiplex PCR; TCRdb holds only in-frame clones, not every one. The sample contains some 170,000 clones, approximately 78% of which appear only once. The CDR3 sequence is 16 residues long. Looked up from germline, CDR1 is SGHTA and CDR2 is FQGNSA. V dropped 5 bases and J dropped 8; count of bases not matched to a gene: 15.

The sequencing input was PBMCs or T cells enriched from blood (not recorded which). The origin of this receptor is a woman in her fifties or sixties who had recovered from COVID-19. This chain connects TRBV7-2 to TRBJ2-1, with TRBD2 identical over 7 bases. In nucleotides, the CDR3 is TGTGCCAGCAGCCAATCCATGGCAGCGGGGCTGGATGAGCAGTTCTTC. Translation: CASSQSMAAGLDEQFF.